This is a list of T cell receptor beta chains from one sample in a study of T cell clonotyping in hematopoietic cell transplantation. The method was immunoSEQ multiplex PCR; TCRdb's version includes in-frame clones alone and lacks a portion of them. In the table there are several thousand clones, over 85% of which are singletons. The sequenced sample was PBMCs, obtained 180 days after allogeneic stem cell transplant. The source of these receptors is a female patient aged 45-65 years who had an allogeneic stem cell transplant from an unrelated donor, so the T cells may come from the graft donor. Some clones in this sample may be carry-over from other donors' samples. Each CDR3 is given with its conserved first and last residue. The D gene is left open where the match is weak. Clone sizes are given selectively: once, few, many, or a class where the clone is expanded.

clone_size: NA; j_call: TRBJ2-7; d_call: TRBD1; v_call: TRBV7-2; cdr3_nt: TGTGCCAGCAGCCTCTCAACTCGGATGAGCGGACAGGGGTTTTACGAGCAGTACTTC; cdr3_aa: CASSLSTRMSGQGFYEQYF
clone_size: NA; j_call: TRBJ2-7; d_call: TRBD2; v_call: TRBV5-1; cdr3_nt: TGCGCCAGCAGCCCTAGCGGGGTTAGATACGAGCAGTACTTC; cdr3_aa: CASSPSGVRYEQYF
clone_size: NA; j_call: TRBJ2-2; d_call: NA; v_call: TRBV29-1; cdr3_nt: TGCAGCGTTGAAGAGGTTTCGGGAGTGGGGTACACCGGGGAGCTGTTTTTT; cdr3_aa: CSVEEVSGVGYTGELFF
clone_size: NA; j_call: TRBJ2-1; d_call: TRBD2; v_call: TRBV5-1; cdr3_nt: TGCGCCAGCAGCCTTCTCCCGGGACTAGCGGGACCCCATGAGCAGTTCTTC; cdr3_aa: CASSLLPGLAGPHEQFF
clone_size: NA; j_call: TRBJ2-1; d_call: TRBD2; v_call: TRBV15; cdr3_nt: TGTGCCACCAAGGCGGGGGGCGATCGGAATGAGCAGTTCTTC; cdr3_aa: CATKAGGDRNEQFF
clone_size: few; j_call: TRBJ2-7; d_call: NA; v_call: TRBV5-6; cdr3_nt: TGTGCCAGCAGCTTGAGAAATTTGCACGAGCAGTACTTC; cdr3_aa: CASSLRNLHEQYF
clone_size: NA; j_call: TRBJ1-5; d_call: NA; v_call: TRBV11-2; cdr3_nt: TGTGCCAGCAGCTTAGAGTCGGGTGGGTATCAGCCCCAGCATTTT; cdr3_aa: CASSLESGGYQPQHF
clone_size: NA; j_call: TRBJ1-2; d_call: TRBD1; v_call: TRBV5-1; cdr3_nt: TGCGCCAGCAGCTTTCAAGCAGGGGGAACCTATGGCTACACCTTC; cdr3_aa: CASSFQAGGTYGYTF
clone_size: NA; j_call: TRBJ1-1; d_call: TRBD1; v_call: TRBV25-1; cdr3_nt: TGTGCCAGCATCGGAGCAGGGACAGAGAGAATGGGGACTGAAGCTTTCTTT; cdr3_aa: CASIGAGTERMGTEAFF
clone_size: NA; j_call: TRBJ1-2; d_call: NA; v_call: TRBV15; cdr3_nt: TGTGCCACCAGCAGAGATAAGGGGACGGACTATGGCTACACCTTC; cdr3_aa: CATSRDKGTDYGYTF
clone_size: NA; j_call: TRBJ1-2; d_call: NA; v_call: TRBV6-1; cdr3_nt: TGTGCCAGCAGTGAGTTCGTCTCCCCTCTTTGGGCCGCTAACTATGGCTACACCTTC; cdr3_aa: CASSEFVSPLWAANYGYTF
clone_size: NA; j_call: TRBJ2-4; d_call: NA; v_call: TRBV2; cdr3_nt: TGTGCCAGCACCTTTGGTGGAATAGCCAAAAACATTCAGTACTTC; cdr3_aa: CASTFGGIAKNIQYF
clone_size: NA; j_call: TRBJ1-5; d_call: TRBD1; v_call: TRBV7-2; cdr3_nt: TGTGCCAGCAGCTCACAGGGGGCAGGCAATCAGCCCCAGCATTTT; cdr3_aa: CASSSQGAGNQPQHF
clone_size: NA; j_call: TRBJ1-1; d_call: NA; v_call: TRBV28; cdr3_nt: TGTGCCAGCAGTCCGGGGGGGGCAGGGATGAACACTGAAGCTTTCTTT; cdr3_aa: CASSPGGAGMNTEAFF
clone_size: NA; j_call: TRBJ1-2; d_call: NA; v_call: TRBV6-5; cdr3_nt: TGTGCCAGCAGTTACCTACCAGCCCTTTTGGCCGGCTACACCTTC; cdr3_aa: CASSYLPALLAGYTF
clone_size: once; j_call: TRBJ1-5; d_call: NA; v_call: TRBV6-5; cdr3_nt: TGTGCCAGCAGTAAAGAGGGGATACAGCCCCAGCATTTT; cdr3_aa: CASSKEGIQPQHF
clone_size: NA; j_call: TRBJ2-7; d_call: TRBD2; v_call: TRBV6-7; cdr3_nt: TGTGCCAGAAGGTTCGTAGCGGGTCCCGTGGAGCAGTACTTC; cdr3_aa: CARRFVAGPVEQYF
clone_size: NA; j_call: TRBJ2-7; d_call: TRBD2; v_call: TRBV4-1; cdr3_nt: TGCGCCAGCAGCCTCCCAGGCGGCGGGAGGGCTCGGCGCGAGCAGTACTTC; cdr3_aa: CASSLPGGGRARREQYF
clone_size: NA; j_call: TRBJ1-1; d_call: NA; v_call: TRBV25-1; cdr3_nt: TGTGCCAGCACGTACACCTCGAACACTGAAGCTTTCTTT; cdr3_aa: CASTYTSNTEAFF
clone_size: NA; j_call: TRBJ1-2; d_call: NA; v_call: TRBV4-3; cdr3_nt: TGCGCCAGCAGCCAAGCCCTACCCGGGGGGCTGGGTGGCTACACCTTC; cdr3_aa: CASSQALPGGLGGYTF
clone_size: NA; j_call: TRBJ1-2; d_call: NA; v_call: TRBV7-2; cdr3_nt: TGTGCCAGCAGCCCTGCCCCAAGGTATGGCTACACCTTC; cdr3_aa: CASSPAPRYGYTF
clone_size: NA; j_call: TRBJ1-1; d_call: NA; v_call: TRBV4-1; cdr3_nt: TGCGCCAGCAGCCAAGGGGAGGACACTGAAGCTTTCTTT; cdr3_aa: CASSQGEDTEAFF
clone_size: NA; j_call: TRBJ1-1; d_call: TRBD1; v_call: TRBV28; cdr3_nt: TGTGCCAGCAGTTTATTCAGGGGGACTGAAGCTTTCTTT; cdr3_aa: CASSLFRGTEAFF
clone_size: NA; j_call: TRBJ1-2; d_call: NA; v_call: TRBV19; cdr3_nt: TGTGCCAGTAGTATATCCAGTTATGGCTACACCTTC; cdr3_aa: CASSISSYGYTF
clone_size: NA; j_call: TRBJ1-3; d_call: NA; v_call: TRBV2; cdr3_nt: TGTGCCAGCAGTTCGGACCCATCGGCCCACACCATATATTTT; cdr3_aa: CASSSDPSAHTIYF
clone_size: NA; j_call: TRBJ2-3; d_call: NA; v_call: TRBV28; cdr3_nt: TGTGCCAGCAGTTCCCCTTCCGGGGGAGGCGTAGATACGCAGTATTTT; cdr3_aa: CASSSPSGGGVDTQYF
clone_size: NA; j_call: TRBJ1-3; d_call: NA; v_call: TRBV21-1; cdr3_nt: TGTGCCAGCAGCAAAGTTGAGATTGAACCCTCTGGAAACACCATATATTTT; cdr3_aa: CASSKVEIEPSGNTIYF
clone_size: NA; j_call: TRBJ2-3; d_call: NA; v_call: TRBV7-9; cdr3_nt: TGTGCCAGCAGCTTTAGGGGGGCAGATACGCAGTATTTT; cdr3_aa: CASSFRGADTQYF
clone_size: NA; j_call: TRBJ1-1; d_call: NA; v_call: TRBV7-9; cdr3_nt: TGTGCCAGCAGCTTAATTGGGGTCAACACTGAAGCTTTCTTT; cdr3_aa: CASSLIGVNTEAFF
clone_size: NA; j_call: TRBJ2-5; d_call: TRBD2; v_call: TRBV14; cdr3_nt: TGTGCCAGCAGCCAAGATCGGATAGCGGGAGTGGGAATTGTGGAGACCCAGTACTTC; cdr3_aa: CASSQDRIAGVGIVETQYF
clone_size: NA; j_call: TRBJ2-5; d_call: NA; v_call: TRBV12-5; cdr3_nt: TGTGCTAGTGGTTTGGTGGAAGAGACCCAGTACTTC; cdr3_aa: CASGLVEETQYF
clone_size: NA; j_call: TRBJ2-2; d_call: TRBD1; v_call: TRBV5-4; cdr3_nt: TGTGCCAGCAGCCTGAGGGAAACAGGGGGTACCGGGGAGCTGTTTTTT; cdr3_aa: CASSLRETGGTGELFF
clone_size: NA; j_call: TRBJ1-3; d_call: NA; v_call: TRBV28; cdr3_nt: TGTGCCAGCAGTTTAGTAGTTGGCAGGGAATATTTT; cdr3_aa: CASSLVVGREYF
clone_size: NA; j_call: TRBJ1-3; d_call: NA; v_call: TRBV30; cdr3_nt: TGTGCCTGGAGTGCCGGGATCGGAAACACCATATATTTT; cdr3_aa: CAWSAGIGNTIYF
clone_size: NA; j_call: TRBJ2-5; d_call: TRBD2; v_call: TRBV11-1; cdr3_nt: TGTGCCAGCAGGGCTCGGCTAGCGGAAGAGACCCAGTACTTC; cdr3_aa: CASRARLAEETQYF
clone_size: NA; j_call: TRBJ1-4; d_call: NA; v_call: TRBV5-1; cdr3_nt: TGCGCCAGCAGCTTGAGGGCAACTAATGAAAAACTGTTTTTT; cdr3_aa: CASSLRATNEKLFF
clone_size: NA; j_call: TRBJ1-2; d_call: NA; v_call: TRBV5-4; cdr3_nt: TGTGCCAGCAGCCCGGACGGAAGCTATGGCTACACCTTC; cdr3_aa: CASSPDGSYGYTF
clone_size: NA; j_call: TRBJ2-7; d_call: TRBD2; v_call: TRBV7-2; cdr3_nt: TGTGCCAGCAGCTTAGTACTAGCGGGAGGCACCGTCGCCTACGAGCAGTACTTC; cdr3_aa: CASSLVLAGGTVAYEQYF
clone_size: NA; j_call: TRBJ1-1; d_call: NA; v_call: TRBV4-1; cdr3_nt: TGCGCCAGCAGCCACGTTCTGACACAGAACACTGAAGCTTTCTTT; cdr3_aa: CASSHVLTQNTEAFF
clone_size: NA; j_call: TRBJ2-3; d_call: TRBD2; v_call: TRBV9; cdr3_nt: TGTGCCAGCAGCGTAGTAAGTCTAGCGGGGAGTGATACGCAGTATTTT; cdr3_aa: CASSVVSLAGSDTQYF
clone_size: NA; j_call: TRBJ2-3; d_call: NA; v_call: TRBV5-1; cdr3_nt: TGCGCCAGCAGGGGCCCGGGTTCTAGCACAGATACGCAGTATTTT; cdr3_aa: CASRGPGSSTDTQYF
clone_size: NA; j_call: TRBJ1-4; d_call: NA; v_call: TRBV4-1; cdr3_nt: TGCGCCAGCAGCCTCGAGGACGCCTGGAATAATGAAAAACTGTTTTTT; cdr3_aa: CASSLEDAWNNEKLFF
clone_size: once; j_call: TRBJ1-5; d_call: NA; v_call: TRBV28; cdr3_nt: TGTGCCAGCCAGTACAGGGGCAATCAGCCCCAGCATTTT; cdr3_aa: CASQYRGNQPQHF
clone_size: NA; j_call: TRBJ2-3; d_call: NA; v_call: TRBV19; cdr3_nt: TGTGCCAGTAGAGTTATGATGGAGGGGGCAGATACGCAGTATTTT; cdr3_aa: CASRVMMEGADTQYF
clone_size: NA; j_call: TRBJ1-1; d_call: NA; v_call: TRBV7-2; cdr3_nt: TGTGCCAGCAGCTTAGTCGCGAGGGTCACTGAAGCTTTCTTT; cdr3_aa: CASSLVARVTEAFF
clone_size: once; j_call: TRBJ2-2; d_call: TRBD2; v_call: TRBV30; cdr3_nt: TGTGCCTGCCTTTCGCGGGAGACCGGGGAGCTGTTTTTT; cdr3_aa: CACLSRETGELFF
clone_size: NA; j_call: TRBJ2-7; d_call: NA; v_call: TRBV2; cdr3_nt: TGTGCCAGCAGGGCGGACGGACTTACCACCTACGAGCAGTACTTC; cdr3_aa: CASRADGLTTYEQYF
clone_size: NA; j_call: TRBJ1-2; d_call: NA; v_call: TRBV4-1; cdr3_nt: TGCGCCAGCAGCCAGGTTTTTTCGCAAACTGGCTACACCTTC; cdr3_aa: CASSQVFSQTGYTF
clone_size: NA; j_call: TRBJ2-1; d_call: NA; v_call: TRBV29-1; cdr3_nt: TGCAGCGTTCTTCAGAACAATGAGCAGTTCTTC; cdr3_aa: CSVLQNNEQFF
clone_size: NA; j_call: TRBJ2-7; d_call: NA; v_call: TRBV30; cdr3_nt: TGTGCCTGGAGAGCCCTCAGGGCGGGCGAGCAGTACTTC; cdr3_aa: CAWRALRAGEQYF
clone_size: NA; j_call: TRBJ1-2; d_call: TRBD1; v_call: TRBV25-1; cdr3_nt: TGTGCCAGCAGTGACCCACAGGGGACTAACTATGGCTACACCTTC; cdr3_aa: CASSDPQGTNYGYTF